Below are 22 T cell receptor beta chains sequenced from a single sample in a study of cytotoxic CD8 clonotypes in ibrutinib-treated CLL. Produced via immunoSEQ multiplex PCR; TCRdb's table is partial and in-frame only. The sample lists roughly 250,000 clones, 70% occurring once. Source: PBMCs, taken after 24 months of ibrutinib treatment. Every receptor here comes from a human donor with chronic lymphocytic leukemia.

The chain combines TRBV2 with TRBJ2-3, with a weak D call TRBD1 (6 bases). Germline loops: CDR1 SNHLY, CDR2 FYNNEI. The CDR3 sequence is 14 residues long. The germline V and J ends were trimmed by 7 bases and 2 bases, with 13 bases remaining between them. The CDR3 DNA sequence: TGTGCCAGCATCGACAGGCGGAACACAGATACGCAGTATTTT. It is translated as CASIDRRNTDTQYF.

The rearrangement joins TRBV29-1 to TRBJ2-6; no reliable D call. This CDR3 is 17 amino acids long. CDR1 and CDR2 from the germline V gene are SQVTM and ANQGSEA. V was shortened by 3 bases and J by 4 bases, with 19 bases between the two germline ends. CDR3 residues: CSVEIRASTQGANVLTF. Here the CDR3 DNA reads TGCAGCGTTGAGATTCGGGCATCAACGCAGGGGGCCAACGTCCTGACTTTC.

This clone showed up just a few times. V gene TRBV5-4 combines with J gene TRBJ2-1, with D hard to call. V was pared by 4 bases and J by 3 bases, with 5 bases between. This CDR3 has 12 residues. CDR1 and CDR2 from the germline V gene are SGHNT and YYREEE (reference sequence). CDR3 sequence reads: CASSRDYNEQFF. The CDR3 DNA reads TGTGCCAGCAGCAGGGACTACAATGAGCAGTTCTTC.

The J gene is TRBJ2-2, the V gene TRBV13; 9 bases align to TRBD1. Per germline, CDR1 PRHDT and CDR2 FYEKMQ (reference sequence). J gave up 4 bases and V 5 bases, and 8 bases lay outside the gene matches. This CDR3 region has 16 residues. CDR3 nucleotide sequence: TGTGCCAGCAGCCCTACAGGGGGCGGGAGCACCGGGGAGCTGTTTTTT. Its protein product is CASSPTGGGSTGELFF.

This sequence joins TRBV7-8 and TRBJ2-5, with D unclear. Germline assignment: CDR1 SGHVS and CDR2 FQNEAQ. CDR3 length: 15 residues. V lost 5 bases and J 1 base, leaving 14 bases between the germline ends. The CDR3 sequence: CASSLTGSPQETQYF. The CDR3 DNA reads TGTGCCAGCAGCCTGACCGGCTCTCCCCAAGAGACCCAGTACTTC. The variable domain in full, with the rest retrieved from reference TRBV7-8 and TRBJ2-5, is GAGVSQSPRYKVAKRGQDVALRCDPISGHVSLFWYQQALGQGPEFLTYFQNEAQLDKSGLPSDRFFAERPEGSVSTLKIQRTQQEDSAVYLCASSLTGSPQETQYFGPGTRLLVL.

This clone was recorded a few times. This chain uses TRBV7-2 with TRBJ2-1, with 9 bases fitting TRBD2. This CDR3 region has 14 residues. J was trimmed by 5 bases and V by 5 bases; bases with no gene match: 4. The germline V gene has CDR1 SGHTA and CDR2 FQGNSA. CDR3 DNA sequence: TGTGCCAGCAGCCGGACTAGCGCTAACAATGAGCAGTTCTTC. Its translation is CASSRTSANNEQFF.

The chain links TRBV4-1 to TRBJ2-1; D may correspond to TRBD1 or TRBD2 (5 bases each). Germline loops: CDR1 MGHRA, CDR2 YSYEKL. There are 15 residues in the CDR3. With 0 bases removed from V and 2 bases from J, the gap between germline ends came to 8 bases. CDR3 region: CASSQEGTPYNEQFF. DNA of the CDR3: TGCGCCAGCAGCCAAGAAGGGACCCCCTACAATGAGCAGTTCTTC.

A few counts support this clone. The chain links TRBV5-1 to TRBJ2-1, with 8 positions matching TRBD2. The germline V gene encodes CDR1 SGHRS and CDR2 YFSETQ. Unmatched junction bases numbered 11, after V lost 4 bases and J lost 8 bases. The CDR3 is made up of 15 amino acids. The CDR3 sequence is CASSKAGDIAHEQFF. In nucleotides, the CDR3 is TGCGCCAGCAGCAAAGCGGGAGACATTGCCCATGAGCAGTTCTTC.

The chain uses TRBV25-1 and TRBJ1-3; D possibly corresponds to TRBD1 (6 bases). V gave up 8 bases and J gave up 8 bases, with 10 bases separating them. This CDR3 has 11 residues. Germline V gene data show CDR1 as MGHDK and CDR2 as SYGVNS. The CDR3 DNA reads TGTGCCAGCGCGGCAGGGGACACCATATATTTT. Translating gives CASAAGDTIYF.

This clone was found a few times. The V gene is TRBV29-1, the J gene TRBJ1-1, with 9 bases aligning to TRBD1. Looked up from germline, CDR1 is SQVTM and CDR2 is ANQGSEA. This CDR3 comprises 12 residues. J gave up 11 bases and V 5 bases, and 9 bases lay outside the gene matches. For the CDR3, the DNA is TGCAGCGTTCACACAGGGGGCAGTATGGCTTTCTTT. Translating gives CSVHTGGSMAFF.

This chain joins TRBV7-2 and TRBJ2-2; D possibly corresponds to TRBD1 (6 bases). Trimming shortened V by 5 bases and J by 4 bases, and 14 bases separated the two germline ends. The CDR3 consists of 15 residues. The germline gives CDR1 SGHTA, CDR2 FQGNSA. The CDR3 bases are TGTGCCAGCAGCACCTACAGGGCCGGCACCGGGGAGCTGTTTTTT. Translated, it gives CASSTYRAGTGELFF.

This clone has just a few counts. This chain connects TRBV28 to TRBJ1-2, with D maybe TRBD1 (6 bases). Germline-derived CDR1 and CDR2 are MDHEN and SYDVKM. The CDR3 covers 14 residues. Trimming cost V 3 bases and J 2 bases, with 10 bases left between them. CDR3 region: CASSFGGQNYGYTF. In DNA, the CDR3 is TGTGCCAGCAGTTTTGGCGGACAGAACTATGGCTACACCTTC.

The rearrangement joins TRBV7-6 to TRBJ2-7, with TRBD2 matching over 13 bases. The CDR3 spans 16 residues. J gave up 3 bases and V 5 bases, and 7 bases lay outside the gene matches. Germline lookup yields CDR1 SGHVS and CDR2 FNYEAQ. The CDR3, as DNA: TGTGCCAGCAGCCTGGGACTAGCGGGGATGAACTACGAGCAGTACTTC. Its protein is CASSLGLAGMNYEQYF.

This clone was observed once. The rearrangement joins TRBV5-4 to TRBJ2-2, with D perhaps TRBD1 or TRBD2 (6 bases each). Trimming removed 0 bases from V and 4 bases from J, with 13 bases in between. The CDR3 covers 16 residues. Germline CDR1 SGHNT, CDR2 YYREEE (reference sequence). The CDR3 DNA reads TGTGCCAGCAGCTTGGCCGTGACGGGGGCCACCGGGGAGCTGTTTTTT. As protein: CASSLAVTGATGELFF.

The V and J genes are TRBV6-5 and TRBJ2-7; tentatively, D is TRBD1 or TRBD2 (5 bases each). CDR1 is MNHEY, CDR2 SVGAGI, per germline. V was clipped by 5 bases and J by 7 bases, with 15 bases between them. The CDR3 extends over 13 amino acids. CDR3 sequence (DNA): TGTGCCAGCAGTCCTCGGACTGGGGGAGAGCAGTACTTC. Translation: CASSPRTGGEQYF.

V is TRBV5-4 and J is TRBJ2-7; 7 bases align to TRBD2. Germline CDR1 and CDR2: SGHNT and YYREEE (reference sequence). Trimming at V came to 2 bases and at J to 6 bases, leaving 8 bases not matched to a gene. This CDR3 is 14 amino acids long. CDR3 bases: TGTGCCAGCAGCTTAAGCGGGAAGCCTCTCGAGCAGTACTTC. Its translation is CASSLSGKPLEQYF.

V and J are TRBV30 and TRBJ1-4; the match to TRBD1 covers 8 bases. The V segment lost 0 bases and the J segment 10 bases; nucleotides outside the gene matches: 10. CDR1 and CDR2 (germline): GTSNPN, SVGIG (reference sequence). This CDR3 region has 15 residues. The CDR3 nucleotides read TGTGCCTGGAGTGTACTCGCAGGGGGCCCCGGAAAACTGTTTTTT. As protein: CAWSVLAGGPGKLFF.

V usage is TRBV6-6 and J usage is TRBJ1-2; weak D call: TRBD1 (6 bases). CDR1 is MNHNY and CDR2 is SVGAGI in the germline V gene (reference sequence). This CDR3 has 15 amino acids. The V and J ends lost 7 bases and 7 bases respectively, with 22 bases between them. CDR3 amino acids: CASITQGNPTVGYTF. The CDR3 nucleotides read TGTGCCAGCATCACACAGGGAAATCCCACAGTTGGCTACACCTTC.

The rearrangement uses TRBV2 and TRBJ2-6, with D perhaps assigned TRBD1 or TRBD2 (6 bases each). Between the trimmed V and J ends, which lost 2 bases and 2 bases, there was a span of 13 bases. The CDR3 has 17 residues. The germline V gene has CDR1 SNHLY and CDR2 FYNNEI. The CDR3 spells CASSERGVWAGANVLTF. In DNA, the CDR3 is TGTGCCAGCAGTGAAAGGGGGGTCTGGGCTGGGGCCAACGTCCTGACTTTC.

The gene calls are TRBV20-1 and TRBJ2-7; 7 bases align to TRBD2. Germline CDR1 and CDR2: DFQATT and SNEGSKA (reference sequence). V lost 8 bases and J lost 7; bases outside the gene matches: 8. CDR3 length: 11 amino acids. The CDR3 spells CSTKGSGEQYF. For the CDR3, the DNA is TGCAGTACTAAGGGTAGCGGGGAGCAGTACTTC.

This chain's CDR3 is CASSPGDWGGGEQYF. The CDR3 bases are TGTGCCAGCTCACCGGGTGACTGGGGAGGTGGCGAGCAGTACTTC. The genes are TRBV18 and TRBJ2-7; D might be TRBD2 (6 bases). Between the trimmed V and J ends, which lost 3 bases and 6 bases, there was a span of 18 bases. CDR1 KGHSH and CDR2 LQKENI come from the germline V gene. The CDR3 has 15 amino acids. Variable domain in full (rest from reference TRBV18 and TRBJ2-7): NAGVMQNPRHLVRRRGQEARLRCSPMKGHSHVYWYRQLPEEGLKFMVYLQKENIIDESGMPKERFSAEFPKEGPSILRIQQVVRGDSAAYFCASSPGDWGGGEQYFGPGTRLTVT.

This clone was picked up a small number of times. The chain is built from TRBV9 and TRBJ2-1; possible D gene TRBD2, 5 bases. CDR1 and CDR2 from the germline V gene are SGDLS and YYNGEE. Trimming shortened V by 7 bases and J by 1 base, and 9 bases separated the two germline ends. The CDR3 covers 13 residues. The CDR3 nucleotides read TGTGCCAGCGCGAGCGGTTCCTACAATGAGCAGTTCTTC. It is translated as CASASGSYNEQFF.